This T cell receptor beta chain was sequenced for a study of T cell responses to AZD1222 COVID-19 vaccine. Study conclusions and caveats: Among AZD1222 vaccinees, only five or six were seropositive at baseline. Repertoires were obtained only post-peak T cell response.

The CDR3 has 18 residues. The V gene lost 2 bases and the J gene lost 7 bases, with 26 bases spanning the gap. Germline CDR1 SEHNR, CDR2 FQNEAQ (reference sequence). Of note for this clone: Antigen specificity is unknown.

Sequenced by immunoSEQ multiplex PCR; TCRdb stores in-frame clones only, minus some. The sample shows 150,000 to 200,000 clones, just under 95% of them seen only once. The gene calls are TRBV7-9 and TRBJ1-2; D is possibly TRBD1 (5 bases). The receptor comes from an adult in good health. Material: peripheral blood, obtained on day 0 of AZD1222 vaccination. In nucleotides, the CDR3 is TGTGCCAGCAGCTTACGGCCGGGCTGGGACGCCGTAACTGGTGGCTACACCTTC. Its protein product is CASSLRPGWDAVTGGYTF.